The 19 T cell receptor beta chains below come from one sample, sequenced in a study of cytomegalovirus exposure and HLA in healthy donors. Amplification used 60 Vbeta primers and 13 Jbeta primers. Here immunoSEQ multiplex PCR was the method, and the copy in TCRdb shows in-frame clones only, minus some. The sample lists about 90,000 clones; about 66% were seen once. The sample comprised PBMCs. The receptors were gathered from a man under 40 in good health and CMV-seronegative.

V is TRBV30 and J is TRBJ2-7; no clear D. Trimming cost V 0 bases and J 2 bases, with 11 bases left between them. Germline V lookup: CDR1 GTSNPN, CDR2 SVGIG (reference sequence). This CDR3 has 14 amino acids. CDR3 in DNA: TGTGCCTGGAGTGTACGGTTCGAGGCCTACGAGCAGTACTTC. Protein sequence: CAWSVRFEAYEQYF.

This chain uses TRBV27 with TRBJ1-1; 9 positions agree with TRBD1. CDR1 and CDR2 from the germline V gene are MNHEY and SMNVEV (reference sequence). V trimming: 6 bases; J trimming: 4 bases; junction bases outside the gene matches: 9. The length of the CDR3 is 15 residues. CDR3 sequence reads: CASSRTGGAGTEAFF. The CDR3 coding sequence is TGTGCCAGCAGCCGAACAGGGGGCGCGGGCACTGAAGCTTTCTTT.

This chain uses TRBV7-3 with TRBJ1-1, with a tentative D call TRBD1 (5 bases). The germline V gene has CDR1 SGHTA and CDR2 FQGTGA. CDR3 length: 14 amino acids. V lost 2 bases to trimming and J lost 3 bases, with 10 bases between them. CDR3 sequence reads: CASSLSGYDTEAFF. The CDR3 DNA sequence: TGTGCCAGCAGCTTATCAGGGTATGACACTGAAGCTTTCTTT.

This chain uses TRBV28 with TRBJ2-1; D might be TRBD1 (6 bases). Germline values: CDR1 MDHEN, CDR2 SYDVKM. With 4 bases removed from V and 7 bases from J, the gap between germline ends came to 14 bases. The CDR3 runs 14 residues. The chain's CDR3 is CASSSATGINEQFF. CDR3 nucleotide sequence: TGTGCCAGCAGTTCAGCGACAGGAATTAATGAGCAGTTCTTC.

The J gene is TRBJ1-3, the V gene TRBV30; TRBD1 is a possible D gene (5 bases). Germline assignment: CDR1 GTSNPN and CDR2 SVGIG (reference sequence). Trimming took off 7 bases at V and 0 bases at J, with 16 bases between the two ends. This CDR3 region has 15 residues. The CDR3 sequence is CASDNLSSSGNTIYF. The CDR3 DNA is TGTGCCTCGGACAATTTATCCTCCTCTGGAAACACCATATATTTT.

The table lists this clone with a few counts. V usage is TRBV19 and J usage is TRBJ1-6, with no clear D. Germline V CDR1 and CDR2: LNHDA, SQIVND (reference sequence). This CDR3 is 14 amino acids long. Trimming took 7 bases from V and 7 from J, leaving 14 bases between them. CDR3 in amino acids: CASINRALNSPLHF. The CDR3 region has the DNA TGTGCCAGTATCAACAGAGCTTTGAATTCACCCCTCCACTTT.

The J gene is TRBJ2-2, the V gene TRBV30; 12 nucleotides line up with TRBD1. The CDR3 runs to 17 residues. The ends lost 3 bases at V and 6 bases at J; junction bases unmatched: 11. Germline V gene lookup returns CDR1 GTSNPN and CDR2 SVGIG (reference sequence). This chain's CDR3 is CAWSLRWGQGAAGELFF. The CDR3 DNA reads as TGTGCCTGGAGCCTCCGCTGGGGACAGGGGGCCGCCGGGGAGCTGTTTTTT.

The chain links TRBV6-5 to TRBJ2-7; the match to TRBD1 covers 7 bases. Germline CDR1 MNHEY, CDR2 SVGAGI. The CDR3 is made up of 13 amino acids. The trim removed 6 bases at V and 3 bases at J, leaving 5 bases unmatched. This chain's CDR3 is CASRRQGDYEQYF. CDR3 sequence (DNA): TGTGCCAGCAGGCGACAGGGAGACTACGAGCAGTACTTC.

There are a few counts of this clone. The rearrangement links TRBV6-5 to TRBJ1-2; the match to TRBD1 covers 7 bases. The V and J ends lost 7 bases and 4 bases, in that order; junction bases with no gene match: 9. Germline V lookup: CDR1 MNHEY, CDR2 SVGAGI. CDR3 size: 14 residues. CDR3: CASTPGDSTYGYTF. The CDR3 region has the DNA TGTGCCAGCACCCCAGGGGACAGCACCTATGGCTACACCTTC.

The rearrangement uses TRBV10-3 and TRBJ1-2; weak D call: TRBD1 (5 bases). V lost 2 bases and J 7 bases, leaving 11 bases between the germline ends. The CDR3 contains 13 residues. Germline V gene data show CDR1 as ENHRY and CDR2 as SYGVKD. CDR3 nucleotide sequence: TGTGCCATCAGTGAGGGGGGAGGTTCTGGCTACACCTTC. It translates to CAISEGGGSGYTF.

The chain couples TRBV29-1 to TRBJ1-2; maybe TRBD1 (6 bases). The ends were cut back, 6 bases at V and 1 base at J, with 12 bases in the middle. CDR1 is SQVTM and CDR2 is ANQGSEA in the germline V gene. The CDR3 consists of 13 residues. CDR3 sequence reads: CSVDRGGNYGYTF. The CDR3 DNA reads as TGCAGCGTCGACCGAGGGGGTAACTATGGCTACACCTTC.

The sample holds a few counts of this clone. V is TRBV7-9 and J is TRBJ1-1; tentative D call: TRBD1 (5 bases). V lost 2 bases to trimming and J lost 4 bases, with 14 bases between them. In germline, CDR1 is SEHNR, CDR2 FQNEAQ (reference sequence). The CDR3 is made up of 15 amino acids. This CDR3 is CASSLYPGPGTEAFF. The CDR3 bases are TGTGCCAGCAGCTTATACCCAGGGCCCGGCACTGAAGCTTTCTTT.

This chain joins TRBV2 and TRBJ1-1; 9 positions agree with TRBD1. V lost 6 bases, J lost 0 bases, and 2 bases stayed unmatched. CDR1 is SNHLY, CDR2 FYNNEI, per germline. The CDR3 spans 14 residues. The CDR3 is CASRWTGVNTEAFF. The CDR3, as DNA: TGTGCCAGCAGATGGACAGGGGTGAACACTGAAGCTTTCTTT.

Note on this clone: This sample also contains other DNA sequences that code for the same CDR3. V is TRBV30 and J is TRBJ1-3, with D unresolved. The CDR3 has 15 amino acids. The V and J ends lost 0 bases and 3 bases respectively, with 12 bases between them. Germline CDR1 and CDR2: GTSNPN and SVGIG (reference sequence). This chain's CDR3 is CAWSVTGSYGNTIYF. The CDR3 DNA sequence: TGTGCCTGGAGTGTAACGGGGTCTTATGGAAACACCATATATTTT.

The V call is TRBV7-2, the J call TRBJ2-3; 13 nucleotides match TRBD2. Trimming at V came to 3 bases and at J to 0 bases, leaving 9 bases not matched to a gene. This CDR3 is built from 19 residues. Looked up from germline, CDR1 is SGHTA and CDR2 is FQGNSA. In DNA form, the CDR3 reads TGTGCCAGCAGCTTGTTTTTGGGACTAGCGGGGAGCAGCACAGATACGCAGTATTTT. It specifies CASSLFLGLAGSSTDTQYF.

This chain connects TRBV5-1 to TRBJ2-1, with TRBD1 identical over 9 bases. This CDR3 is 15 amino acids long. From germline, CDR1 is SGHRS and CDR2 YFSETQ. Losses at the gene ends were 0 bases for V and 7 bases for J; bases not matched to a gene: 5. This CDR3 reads CASSLVQGAVNEQFF. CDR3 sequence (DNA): TGCGCCAGCAGCTTGGTACAGGGGGCCGTGAATGAGCAGTTCTTC.

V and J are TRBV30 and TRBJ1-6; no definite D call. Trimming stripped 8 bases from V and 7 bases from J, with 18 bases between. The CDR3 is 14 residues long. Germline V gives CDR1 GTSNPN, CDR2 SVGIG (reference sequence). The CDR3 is CAHSPAQPNSPLHF. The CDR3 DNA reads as TGTGCCCACAGCCCGGCACAGCCAAATTCACCCCTCCACTTT.

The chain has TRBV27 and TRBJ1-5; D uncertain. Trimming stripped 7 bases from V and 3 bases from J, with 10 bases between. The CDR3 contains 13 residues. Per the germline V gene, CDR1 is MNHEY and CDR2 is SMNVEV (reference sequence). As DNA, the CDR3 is TGTGCCAGCAAACGAGGTTACAATCAGCCCCAGCATTTT. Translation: CASKRGYNQPQHF.

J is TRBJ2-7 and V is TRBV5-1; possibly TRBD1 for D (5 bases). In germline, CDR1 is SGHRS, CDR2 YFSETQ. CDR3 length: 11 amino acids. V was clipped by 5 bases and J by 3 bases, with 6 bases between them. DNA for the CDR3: TGCGCCAGCAGGGGGCTCTACGAGCAGTACTTC. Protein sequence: CASRGLYEQYF.